Below, 3 T cell receptor beta chains from the same sample are listed, as sequenced in a study of control samples from healthy donors and cancer patients. TCRdb's copy holds only in-frame clones and misses some; the assay was immunoSEQ multiplex PCR. The sample consists of some 100,000 clones, 70% to 90% of them appearing once. The sequencing sample was made of blood. The receptors come from a woman aged 45-60 years in good health.

The J gene is TRBJ1-5, the V gene TRBV7-3; D ambiguous. The CDR3 has 15 amino acids. The ends were cut back, 0 bases at V and 6 bases at J, with 12 bases in the middle. Germline values: CDR1 SGHTA, CDR2 FQGTGA. As DNA, the CDR3 is TGTGCCAGCAGCTTAACCACTGTGGAGGGTCAGCCCCAGCATTTT. Protein sequence: CASSLTTVEGQPQHF.

V usage is TRBV21-1 and J usage is TRBJ1-4; TRBD1 is the table's D call and was not checked against the DNA. TRBV21-1 is designated a pseudogene. This CDR3 is 20 amino acids long. The CDR3, as DNA: TGTGCCAGCAGACGGCCCGCCACTCGAGGACAGGAGTCAACTAATGAAAAACTGTTTTTT. Protein: CASRRPATRGQESTNEKLFF.

The rearrangement links TRBV5-1 to TRBJ2-7, with 8 positions matching TRBD1. V gave up 4 bases and J gave up 6 bases; unmatched junction bases: 3. From germline, CDR1 is SGHRS and CDR2 YFSETQ. The CDR3 has 12 residues. CDR3 sequence (DNA): TGCGCCAGCAGCCCCGACAGGGGCGAGCAGTACTTC. Translating it yields CASSPDRGEQYF.